A selection of T cell receptor beta chains follows, all from one sample in a study of T cells in Graves' hyperthyroidism and ophthalmopathy. TCRdb itself ran the multiplex PCR reads through MiXCR, one entry per CDR3 protein. The sample contains under 600,000 distinct CDR3 sequences, about 16% of which appear only once. The specimen sequenced was blood. These receptors all stem from a middle-aged woman with Graves' ophthalmopathy. Both conserved end residues are part of each CDR3. Each record gives: V gene, clone size, D gene, J gene, CDR3 DNA, CDR3 protein. The D gene is left open where the match is weak. A clone size is listed for some rows: how often the clone was seen (once, few, many), or a class if it is expanded.

>TRBV18|.|.|TRBJ2-3
TGTGCCAGCTCACCCCTCGACAGCCCTGGGGCAGATACGCAGTATTTT
CASSPLDSPGADTQYF
>TRBV20-1|many|.|TRBJ1-2
TGCAGTGCTAGAGGGTCGGGGCTGAACTATGGCTACACCTTC
CSARGSGLNYGYTF
>TRBV7-9|.|TRBD1|TRBJ1-2
TGTGCCAGCACTCTCATTTCGACAGGGGACTATGGCTACACCTTC
CASTLISTGDYGYTF
>TRBV7-2|many|.|TRBJ2-3
TGTGCCAGCAGCTTAGGGAACGGGTGGTTAATGGGTACGCAGTATTTT
CASSLGNGWLMGTQYF
>TRBV5-1|.|.|TRBJ2-5
TGCGCCAGCAGCTTGGCTGGGCGCCAAGAGACCCAGTACTTC
CASSLAGRQETQYF
>TRBV20-1|many|TRBD2|TRBJ2-7
TGCAGTGCTAGAGCGGCTAGCGGTCAATCCTACGAGCAGTACTTC
CSARAASGQSYEQYF
>TRBV18|many|.|TRBJ2-7
TGTGCCAGCTCACCCCCGGGAGTCGCAGCCGAGCAGTACTTC
CASSPPGVAAEQYF
>TRBV9|few|.|TRBJ1-1
TGTGCCAGCAGCGCCACGGGGGTTATTGGTGAAGCTTTCTTT
CASSATGVIGEAFF
>TRBV29-1|.|TRBD2|TRBJ2-5
TGCAGCGTTGACCCGACTAGCGGGGGCCTGGGCCAGTACTTC
CSVDPTSGGLGQYF
>TRBV5-8|.|.|TRBJ2-3
TGTGCCAGCAGCTTGCCGTCTCTGAGCGGCTCTAGCACAGATACGCAGTATTTT
CASSLPSLSGSSTDTQYF
>TRBV5-6|.|.|TRBJ2-6
TGTGCCAGCAGCTTGTTTGAGCGCTCTGGGGCCAACGTCCTGACTTTC
CASSLFERSGANVLTF
>TRBV30|many|.|TRBJ1-1
TGTGCCTGGACGTTTGGAGGGGGCACTGAAGCTTTCTTT
CAWTFGGGTEAFF
>TRBV11-2|many|TRBD1|TRBJ1-4
TGTGCCACCGGGACAGGGGGAGAAAAACTGTTTTTT
CATGTGGEKLFF
>TRBV12-3/TRBV12-4|many|.|TRBJ1-4
TGTGCCAGCAGGGACAGCCTCCATGAAAAACTGTTTTTT
CASRDSLHEKLFF
>TRBV28|few|TRBD1|TRBJ1-5
TGTGCCAGCGGAGGGGGCAGAGGAAGTCAGCCCCAGCATTTT
CASGGGRGSQPQHF
>TRBV4-1|.|TRBD1|TRBJ1-5
TGTGCCAGCAGCCAAGAGGGGGACCCACAGGGGGCAGGACAGCCCCAGCATTTT
CASSQEGDPQGAGQPQHF
>TRBV29-1|.|.|TRBJ2-5
TGCAGCTCAAAGGGGGAGACCCAGTACTTC
CSSKGETQYF
>TRBV5-1|few|.|TRBJ2-2
TGCGCCAGCAAGTTCGGGCCCAACACCGGGGAGCTGTTTTTT
CASKFGPNTGELFF
>TRBV5-1|many|TRBD2|TRBJ2-3
TGCGCCAGCAGCAAAGGGACTAGCGGGAGTAGGGTGCGCACAGATACGCAGTATTTT
CASSKGTSGSRVRTDTQYF
>TRBV10-2|few|TRBD1|TRBJ2-7
TGCGCCAGCAAACAGGGGCACAACGAGCAGTACTTC
CASKQGHNEQYF
>TRBV2|many|.|TRBJ2-4
TGTGCCAGTTGGGACGAGTCAAAAAACATTCAGTACTTC
CASWDESKNIQYF
>TRBV20-1|many|.|TRBJ2-3
TGCAGTGCTCGACCCGCCTCAGATACGCAGTATTTT
CSARPASDTQYF
>TRBV30|many|.|TRBJ1-1
TGTGCCTGGAGTGTACGGGGCAAGAACACTGAAGCTTTCTTT
CAWSVRGKNTEAFF
>TRBV10-3|many|.|TRBJ2-7
TGTGCCATCAGTGAGGAGACAGGAGCCTACGAGCAGTACTTC
CAISEETGAYEQYF
>TRBV25-1|.|.|TRBJ1-6
TGTGCCAGCAGTGATGTCGAAACTGAGGTGTCACCCCTCCACTTT
CASSDVETEVSPLHF
>TRBV9|.|.|TRBJ1-1
TGTGCCAGCAGCCGGAGGGGCAGGGGGAACACTGAAGCTTTCTTT
CASSRRGRGNTEAFF
>TRBV28|many|.|TRBJ1-2
TGTGCCAGCAGTTTAGCCGGGGCAGGGGATGGCTACACCTTC
CASSLAGAGDGYTF
>TRBV10-3|few|.|TRBJ2-1
TGTGCCATCACCGGGAGTGGGAATGAGCAGTTCTTC
CAITGSGNEQFF
>TRBV5-4|few|.|TRBJ2-3
TGTGCCAGCAGCTTCTCCAGTTCTAGCGATACGCAGTATTTT
CASSFSSSSDTQYF
>TRBV3-1|.|TRBD1|TRBJ1-1
TGTGCCAGCAGCTTCCAGGGCACAGGGGCGGAGGCTTTCTTT
CASSFQGTGAEAFF
>TRBV5-1|few|.|TRBJ2-3
TGCGCCAGCAGCGGGGGCCGGGGCGTATTAGATACGCAGTATTTT
CASSGGRGVLDTQYF
>TRBV5-1|many|.|TRBJ1-2
TGCGCCAGCAGCGGGACCGTAAACTATGGCTACACCTTC
CASSGTVNYGYTF
>TRBV12-3/TRBV12-4|.|.|TRBJ1-1
TGTGCCAACAGGATAAACACTGAAGCTTTCTTT
CANRINTEAFF
>TRBV11-2|.|.|TRBJ2-7
TGTGCCAGCAGCTTACGGGGGTACGAGAAGTACTTC
CASSLRGYEKYF
>TRBV2|many|TRBD1|TRBJ2-6
TGTGCCAGCAGTGCTCGGACAGGTGCATCCAACGTCCTGACTTTC
CASSARTGASNVLTF
>TRBV11-2|many|.|TRBJ2-1
TGTGCCAGCAGCACCAGCGGTGAGCAGTTCTTC
CASSTSGEQFF
>TRBV28|many|TRBD1|TRBJ1-5
TGTGCCAGCAGTTTATTGACAGGGGGCGAGCTGAATCAGCCCCAGCATTTT
CASSLLTGGELNQPQHF
>TRBV2|.|.|TRBJ2-2
TGTGCCAGCAGTAAAGTCGGAGGGGCTTACGGGGAGCTGTTTTTT
CASSKVGGAYGELFF
>TRBV2|few|.|TRBJ2-3
TGTGCCAGCAGAACACACCGAACCTTACGGACTCGCCAGAACACAGATACGCAGTATTTT
CASRTHRTLRTRQNTDTQYF
>TRBV4-1|.|.|TRBJ1-1
TGCGCCAGCAGCCAACAGACAGGCGGAGCTTTCTTT
CASSQQTGGAFF
>TRBV11-2|many|.|TRBJ2-3
TGTGCCAGCAGCCCCGGACGGCCAGATACGCAGTATTTT
CASSPGRPDTQYF
>TRBV6-6|.|.|TRBJ2-5
TGTGCCAGCAGTTACGGACTCCTCGAGACCCAGTACTTC
CASSYGLLETQYF
>TRBV9|few|.|TRBJ1-3
TGTGCCAGCAGCCGGGGACAAGAGTCTGGAAACACCATATATTTT
CASSRGQESGNTIYF
>TRBV5-5|few|.|TRBJ1-6
TGTGCCAGCAGCTTCGACCCCTCGAATTCACCCCTCCACTTT
CASSFDPSNSPLHF
>TRBV7-9|.|.|TRBJ2-1
TGTGCCAGCTCCCTGGGGGCGGACTTCTCGTTCTTC
CASSLGADFSFF
>TRBV5-1|.|TRBD1|TRBJ1-6
TGCGCCAGCAGCTTCCAAGCCTCCGGGACAGGGTATAATTCACCCCTCCACTTT
CASSFQASGTGYNSPLHF
>TRBV28|few|TRBD1|TRBJ2-7
TGTGCCAGCAGTCGAGGGGACAGCTGGAACTACGAGCAGTACTTC
CASSRGDSWNYEQYF